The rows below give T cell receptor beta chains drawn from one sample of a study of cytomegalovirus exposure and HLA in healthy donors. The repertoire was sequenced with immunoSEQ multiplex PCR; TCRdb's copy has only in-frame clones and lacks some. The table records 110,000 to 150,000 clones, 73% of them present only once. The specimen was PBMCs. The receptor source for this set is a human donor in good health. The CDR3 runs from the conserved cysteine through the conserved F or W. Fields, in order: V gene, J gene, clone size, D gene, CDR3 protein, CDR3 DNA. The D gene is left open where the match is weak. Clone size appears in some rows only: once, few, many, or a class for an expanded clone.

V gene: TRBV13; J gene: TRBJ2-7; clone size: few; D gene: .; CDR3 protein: CASSLRGYEQYF; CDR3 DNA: TGTGCCAGCAGCTTAAGGGGCTACGAGCAGTACTTC
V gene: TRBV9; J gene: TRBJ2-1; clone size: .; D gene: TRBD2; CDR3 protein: CASSPLDGVAGGYNEQFF; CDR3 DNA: TGTGCCAGCAGCCCTCTCGACGGGGTAGCGGGGGGTTACAATGAGCAGTTCTTC
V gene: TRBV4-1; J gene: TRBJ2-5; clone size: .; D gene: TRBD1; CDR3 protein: CASSQVGTALQETQYF; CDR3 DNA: TGCGCCAGCAGCCAAGTTGGGACAGCGCTCCAAGAGACCCAGTACTTC
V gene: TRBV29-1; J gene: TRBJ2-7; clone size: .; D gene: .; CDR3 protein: CSVSSRDTYEQYF; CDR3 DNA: TGCAGCGTTTCCTCCCGGGACACCTACGAGCAGTACTTC
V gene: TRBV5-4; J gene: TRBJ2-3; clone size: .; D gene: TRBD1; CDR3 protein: CASSPPPGGKTDTQYF; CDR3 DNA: TGTGCCAGCAGCCCCCCTCCAGGGGGCAAGACAGATACGCAGTATTTT
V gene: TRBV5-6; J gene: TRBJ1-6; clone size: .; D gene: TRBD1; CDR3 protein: CASSWGTGSYNSPLHF; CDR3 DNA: TGTGCCAGCAGCTGGGGGACAGGGTCCTATAATTCACCCCTCCACTTT
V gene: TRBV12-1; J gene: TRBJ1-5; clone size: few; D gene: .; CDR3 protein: CASSFLENLNQPQHF; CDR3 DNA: TGTGCCAGCAGCTTTTTGGAGAACTTAAATCAGCCCCAGCATTTT
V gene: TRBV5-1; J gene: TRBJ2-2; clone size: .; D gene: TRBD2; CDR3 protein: CASSLAGLAGNTGELFF; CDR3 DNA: TGCGCCAGCAGCTTGGCCGGGCTAGCGGGGAACACCGGGGAGCTGTTTTTT
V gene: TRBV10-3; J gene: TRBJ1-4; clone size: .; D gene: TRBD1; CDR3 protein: CAISASGTANEKLFF; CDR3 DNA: TGTGCCATCAGTGCCTCCGGGACAGCTAATGAAAAACTGTTTTTT
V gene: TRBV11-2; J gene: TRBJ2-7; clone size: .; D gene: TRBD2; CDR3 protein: CASSLRAGGPYEQYF; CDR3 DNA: TGTGCCAGCAGCTTGAGAGCGGGGGGGCCCTACGAGCAGTACTTC
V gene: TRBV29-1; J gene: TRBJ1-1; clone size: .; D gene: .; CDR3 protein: CSVVRKMNTEAFF; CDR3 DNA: TGCAGCGTTGTGAGGAAGATGAACACTGAAGCTTTCTTT
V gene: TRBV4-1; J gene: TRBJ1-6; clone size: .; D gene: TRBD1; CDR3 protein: CASSEHPGGGSPLHF; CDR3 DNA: TGCGCCAGCAGCGAACACCCAGGGGGCGGTTCACCCCTCCACTTT
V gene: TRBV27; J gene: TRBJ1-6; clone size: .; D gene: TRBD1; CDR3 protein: CASRLGTGIAYNSPLHF; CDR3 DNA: TGTGCCAGCAGACTCGGGACAGGGATCGCCTATAATTCACCCCTCCACTTT
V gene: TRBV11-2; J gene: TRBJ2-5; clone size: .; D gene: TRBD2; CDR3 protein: CASSFSVAGVRETQYF; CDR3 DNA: TGTGCCAGCAGCTTCTCTGTGGCGGGGGTGAGGGAGACCCAGTACTTC
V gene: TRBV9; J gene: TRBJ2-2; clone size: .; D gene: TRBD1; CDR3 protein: CASSVRDRSDTGELFF; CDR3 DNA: TGTGCCAGCAGCGTCCGGGACAGGTCCGACACCGGGGAGCTGTTTTTT
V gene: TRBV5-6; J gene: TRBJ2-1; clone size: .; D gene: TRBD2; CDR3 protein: CASSYRVAGPYNEQFF; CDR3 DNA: TGTGCCAGCAGCTACAGGGTAGCGGGACCATACAATGAGCAGTTCTTC
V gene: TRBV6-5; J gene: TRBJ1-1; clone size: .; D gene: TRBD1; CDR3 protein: CASSPDRATEAFF; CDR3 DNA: TGTGCCAGCAGTCCAGACAGGGCCACTGAAGCTTTCTTT
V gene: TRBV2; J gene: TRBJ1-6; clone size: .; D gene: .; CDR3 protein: CASRAGWRLNSPLHF; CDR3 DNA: TGTGCCAGCAGAGCGGGATGGAGGCTCAACTCACCCCTCCACTTT
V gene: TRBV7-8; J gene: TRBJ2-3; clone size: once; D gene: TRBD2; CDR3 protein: CASSLAGLGLAGYDTDTQYF; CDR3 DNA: TGTGCCAGCAGCTTAGCGGGCCTGGGACTAGCGGGATACGACACAGATACGCAGTATTTT
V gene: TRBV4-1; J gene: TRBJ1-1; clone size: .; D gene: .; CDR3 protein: CASSQVGQGMNTEAFF; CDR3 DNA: TGCGCCAGCAGCCAAGTCGGGCAGGGGATGAACACTGAAGCTTTCTTT
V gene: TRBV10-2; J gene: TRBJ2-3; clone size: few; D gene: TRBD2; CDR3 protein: CASSESFRGVGLAGVGDTQYF; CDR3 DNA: TGCGCCAGCAGTGAGTCGTTTCGGGGAGTTGGGCTAGCGGGAGTGGGAGATACGCAGTATTTT
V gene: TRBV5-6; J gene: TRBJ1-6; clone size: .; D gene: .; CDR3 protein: CASNREANSPLHF; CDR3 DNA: TGTGCCAGCAACAGGGAAGCCAATTCACCCCTCCACTTT
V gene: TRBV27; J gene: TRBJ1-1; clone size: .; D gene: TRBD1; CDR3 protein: CASSWGTGGGTEAFF; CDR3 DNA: TGTGCCAGCAGTTGGGGAACAGGGGGAGGCACTGAAGCTTTCTTT
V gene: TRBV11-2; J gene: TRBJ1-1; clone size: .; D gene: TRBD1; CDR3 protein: CASSGQGMHTEAFF; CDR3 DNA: TGTGCCAGCAGCGGACAGGGGATGCACACTGAAGCTTTCTTT
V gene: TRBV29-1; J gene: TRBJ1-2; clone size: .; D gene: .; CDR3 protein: CSVDWGDPAYGYTF; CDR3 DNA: TGCAGCGTTGACTGGGGGGACCCCGCCTATGGCTACACCTTC
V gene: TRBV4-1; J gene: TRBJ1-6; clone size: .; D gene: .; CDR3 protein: CASSQGEGFDSPLHF; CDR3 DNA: TGCGCCAGCAGCCAAGGGGAGGGTTTTGATTCACCCCTCCACTTT
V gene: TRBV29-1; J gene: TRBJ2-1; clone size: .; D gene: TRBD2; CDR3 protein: CSSIIAGRPYNEQFF; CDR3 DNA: TGCAGCTCCATCATAGCGGGACGGCCCTACAATGAGCAGTTCTTC
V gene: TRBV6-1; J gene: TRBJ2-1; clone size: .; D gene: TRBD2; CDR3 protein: CASSERSGRKAEQFF; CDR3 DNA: TGTGCCAGCAGTGAACGTAGCGGGAGAAAGGCCGAGCAGTTCTTC
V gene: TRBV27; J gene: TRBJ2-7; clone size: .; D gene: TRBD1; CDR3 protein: CASSLGQGAYEQYF; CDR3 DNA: TGTGCCAGCAGCCTTGGACAGGGAGCTTACGAGCAGTACTTC
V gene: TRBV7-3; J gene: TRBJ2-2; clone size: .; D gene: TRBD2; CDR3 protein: CASSLRGGGPTGELFF; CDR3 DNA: TGTGCCAGCAGCTTACGGGGCGGGGGACCCACCGGGGAGCTGTTTTTT
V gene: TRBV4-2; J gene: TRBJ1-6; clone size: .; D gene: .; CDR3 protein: CASSQDLVTQDSSYNSPLHF; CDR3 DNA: TGTGCCAGCAGCCAAGATCTGGTAACACAGGATAGCTCCTATAATTCACCCCTCCACTTT
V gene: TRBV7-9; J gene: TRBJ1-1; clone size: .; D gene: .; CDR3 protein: CASSPERGANTEAFF; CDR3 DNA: TGTGCCAGCAGCCCTGAGCGGGGGGCGAACACTGAAGCTTTCTTT
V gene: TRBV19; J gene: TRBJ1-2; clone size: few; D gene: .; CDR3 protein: CASSIEQNYGYTF; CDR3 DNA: TGTGCCAGTAGTATTGAACAGAACTATGGCTACACCTTC
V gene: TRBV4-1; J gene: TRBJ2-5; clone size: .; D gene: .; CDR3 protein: CASSQEGGETQYF; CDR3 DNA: TGCGCCAGCAGCCAAGAGGGGGGAGAGACCCAGTACTTC
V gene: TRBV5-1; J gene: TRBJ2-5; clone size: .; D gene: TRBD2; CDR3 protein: CASSSSGGDPMETQYF; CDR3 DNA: TGCGCCAGCAGCTCTAGCGGGGGGGATCCTATGGAGACCCAGTACTTC
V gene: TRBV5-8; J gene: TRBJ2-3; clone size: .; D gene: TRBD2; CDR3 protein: CASSFLAVSTDTQYF; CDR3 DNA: TGTGCCAGCAGCTTCCTAGCGGTTAGCACAGATACGCAGTATTTT
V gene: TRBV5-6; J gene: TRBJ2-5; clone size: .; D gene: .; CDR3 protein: CASSPLYAVGETQYF; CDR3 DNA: TGTGCCAGCAGCCCGCTTTACGCGGTGGGAGAGACCCAGTACTTC
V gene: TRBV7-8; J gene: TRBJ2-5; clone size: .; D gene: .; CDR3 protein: CASSSRGAGETQYF; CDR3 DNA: TGTGCCAGCAGCTCGCGCGGGGCGGGGGAGACCCAGTACTTC
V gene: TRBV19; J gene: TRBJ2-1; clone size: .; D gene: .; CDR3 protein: CASSIPYNEQFF; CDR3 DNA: TGTGCCAGTAGTATACCTTACAATGAGCAGTTCTTC
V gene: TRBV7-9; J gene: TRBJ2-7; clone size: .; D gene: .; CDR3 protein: CASSRDTLTYEQYF; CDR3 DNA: TGTGCCAGCAGCCGGGACACTCTTACCTACGAGCAGTACTTC
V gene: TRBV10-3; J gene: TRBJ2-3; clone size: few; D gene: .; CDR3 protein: CAIRAATDTQYF; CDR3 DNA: TGTGCCATCAGGGCAGCGACAGATACGCAGTATTTT
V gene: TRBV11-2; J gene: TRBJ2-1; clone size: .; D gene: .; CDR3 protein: CASSLGRIYNEQFF; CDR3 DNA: TGTGCCAGCAGCTTAGGGAGGATCTACAATGAGCAGTTCTTC
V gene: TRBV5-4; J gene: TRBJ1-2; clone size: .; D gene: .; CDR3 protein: CASSLTDYGYTF; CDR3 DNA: TGTGCCAGCAGCTTGACGGACTATGGCTACACCTTC
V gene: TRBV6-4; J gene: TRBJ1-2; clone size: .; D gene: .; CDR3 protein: CASSPGWRGYTF; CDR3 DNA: TGTGCCAGCAGCCCAGGGTGGCGAGGCTACACCTTC
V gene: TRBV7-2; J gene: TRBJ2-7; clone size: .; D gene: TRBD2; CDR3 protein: CASSLDLAGGGAYEQYF; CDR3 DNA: TGTGCCAGCAGCTTAGATCTCGCGGGCGGGGGGGCGTACGAGCAGTACTTC
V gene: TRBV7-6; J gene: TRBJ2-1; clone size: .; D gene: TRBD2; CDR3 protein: CASTQSGTPGGEQFF; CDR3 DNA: TGTGCCAGCACCCAGAGCGGGACCCCCGGGGGTGAGCAGTTCTTC